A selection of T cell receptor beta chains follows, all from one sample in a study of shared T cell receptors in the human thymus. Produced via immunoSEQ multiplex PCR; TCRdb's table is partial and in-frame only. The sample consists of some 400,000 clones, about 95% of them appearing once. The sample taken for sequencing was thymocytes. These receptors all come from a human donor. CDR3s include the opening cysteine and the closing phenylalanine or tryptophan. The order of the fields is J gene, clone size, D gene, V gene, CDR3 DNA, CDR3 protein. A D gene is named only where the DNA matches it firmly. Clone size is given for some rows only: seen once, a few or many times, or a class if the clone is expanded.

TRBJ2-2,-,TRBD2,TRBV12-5,TGTGCTAGTGGTTTGGGGACTAGCGGGAGTGCCGGGGAGCTGTTTTTT,CASGLGTSGSAGELFF
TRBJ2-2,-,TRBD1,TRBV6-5,TGTGCCAGCAGTCGTCCTACAGGGGAGACCGGGGAGCTGTTTTTT,CASSRPTGETGELFF
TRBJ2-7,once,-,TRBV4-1,TGCGCCAGCAGCCAAGATCGGCGTCTAGCACAAAGCTCCTACGAGCAGTACTTC,CASSQDRRLAQSSYEQYF
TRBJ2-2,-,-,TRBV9,TGTGCCAGCAGCGTAGAAAGGAACAGATCTCCCACCGGGGAGCTGTTTTTT,CASSVERNRSPTGELFF
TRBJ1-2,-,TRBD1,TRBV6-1,TGTGCCAGCAGGACCGGGACAGGGATTCTCGGCTACACCTTC,CASRTGTGILGYTF
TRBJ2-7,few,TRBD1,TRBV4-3,TGCGCCAGCAGCCAAGAACAGGGGGCTCCCTACGAGCAGTACTTC,CASSQEQGAPYEQYF
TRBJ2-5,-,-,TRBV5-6,TGTGCCAGCAGCTTGGAGGAGGGCAGGGGGGAGACCCAGTACTTC,CASSLEEGRGETQYF
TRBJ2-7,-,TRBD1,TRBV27,TGTGCCAGCACAAGGACAGGGCTCTCCTACGAGCAGTACTTC,CASTRTGLSYEQYF
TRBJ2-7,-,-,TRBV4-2,TGTGCCAGCAGCCAGCTGAGGGAGGACAAAGACATGGAGCAGTACTTC,CASSQLREDKDMEQYF
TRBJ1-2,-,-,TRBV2,TGTGCCAGCAGATCATACAGGGTGGGCTATGGCTACACCTTC,CASRSYRVGYGYTF
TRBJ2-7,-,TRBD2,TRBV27,TGTGCCAGCAGTTTCAGATCGACTAGCGGGAGGTACGAGCAGTACTTC,CASSFRSTSGRYEQYF
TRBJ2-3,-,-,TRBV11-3,TGTGCCAGCAGCTCCTGGTGGGAGGCAGATACGCAGTATTTT,CASSSWWEADTQYF
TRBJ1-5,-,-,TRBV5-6,TGTGCCAGCAGCTTGGGGAATCAGCCCCAGCATTTT,CASSLGNQPQHF
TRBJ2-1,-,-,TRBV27,TGTGCCAGCAGTTTAAGGCCATTCAATGAGCAGTTCTTC,CASSLRPFNEQFF
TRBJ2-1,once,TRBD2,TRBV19,TGTGCCAGCCGGACTAGAAATGAGCAGTTCTTC,CASRTRNEQFF
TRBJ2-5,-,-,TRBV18,TGTGCCAGCTCACCACCAACCGATTCCTTTACTACCAAGGGGGCCCAGTACTTC,CASSPPTDSFTTKGAQYF
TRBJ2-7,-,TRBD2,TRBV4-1,TGCGCCAGCAGCGGGACTAGCGGGTGTACCTACGAGCAGTACTTC,CASSGTSGCTYEQYF
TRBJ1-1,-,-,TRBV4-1,TGCGCCAGCAGCCAGGCTTCGGACTGGAGGAACACTGAAGCTTTCTTT,CASSQASDWRNTEAFF
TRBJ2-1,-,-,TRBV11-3,TGTGCCAGCAGCTCCAGGGGATCCTACAATGAGCAGTTCTTC,CASSSRGSYNEQFF